Each of the 14 T cell receptor beta chains below was sequenced from the same sample in a study of patients and donors after allogeneic stem cell transplantation (TCRdb year 2020). The library was made by RT-PCR. The sequencer was a NextSeq 550. TCRdb reran the public reads through fastp at Q25 and MiXCR, keeping productive beta chains. Records with the same CDR3 protein are collapsed into one entry carrying the most frequent genes and DNA. The sample has approximately 200,000 distinct CDR3 sequences on record, roughly 14% of them singletons. The top ten clones comprise under 14% of the sample. Sequenced: blood, either unsorted or a sorted T cell fraction (not recorded which). Every receptor here comes from a human donor who was either an allogeneic HSCT recipient or a stem cell or donor lymphocyte infusion donor (not recorded which). It is not recorded whose cells these are; they may come from a transplant donor.

This clonotype showed up many times. This rearrangement joins TRBV7-2 to TRBJ2-3; 7 bases map to TRBD2. The CDR3 sequence is 16 residues long. Germline trimming cut 4 bases from V and 1 base from J; bases unmatched to any gene: 8. CDR1 is SGHTA and CDR2 is FQGNSA in the germline V gene. As DNA, the CDR3 is TGTGCCAGCAGCTCGGCGGGAGTTGATGGCACAGATACGCAGTATTTT. Amino acid sequence: CASSSAGVDGTDTQYF.

This clonotype turned up a few times. V gene TRBV15 combines with J gene TRBJ2-3; TRBD2 aligns across 10 bases. The CDR3 spans 15 residues. V was clipped by 6 bases and J by 0 bases; unmatched bases: 3. Germline CDR1 and CDR2: LNHNV and YYDKDF (reference sequence). The CDR3 region has the DNA TGTGCCACCAGAATAGCGGGAGGAAGCACAGATACGCAGTATTTT. Residues: CATRIAGGSTDTQYF.

This clonotype was observed a handful of times. This chain links TRBV24-1 with TRBJ1-1; the D gene is possibly TRBD1 (5 bases). The germline V and J ends were trimmed by 7 bases and 3 bases, with 11 bases remaining between them. The CDR3 extends over 13 amino acids. The germline V gene has CDR1 KGHDR and CDR2 SFDVKD. CDR3 nucleotide sequence: TGTGCCACCAGGGGCAGGGTTGACACTGAAGCTTTCTTT. This encodes CATRGRVDTEAFF.

This clonotype was picked up many times. The chain has TRBV5-1 and TRBJ1-1, with unresolved D. The CDR3 loop spans 14 amino acids. Trimming stripped 0 bases from V and 4 bases from J, with 10 bases between. The V gene's germline CDR1 is SGHRS and CDR2 YFSETQ. The CDR3, as DNA: TGCGCCAGCAGCTTGGTTGTGGGCGGCACTGAAGCTTTCTTT. Translating it yields CASSLVVGGTEAFF.

There are a few counts of this clonotype. The chain combines TRBV3-1 with TRBJ1-5, with D hard to call. The V and J ends lost 1 base and 0 bases respectively, with 4 bases between them. Germline lookup yields CDR1 LGHDT and CDR2 YNNKEL (reference sequence). The CDR3 has 14 residues. For the CDR3, the DNA is TGTGCCAGCAGCCAAGGTAATAGCAATCAGCCCCAGCATTTT. Its protein is CASSQGNSNQPQHF. The variable domain in full, with the rest retrieved from reference TRBV3-1 and TRBJ1-5, is DTAVSQTPKYLVTQMGNDKSIKCEQNLGHDTMYWYKQDSKKFLKIMFSYNNKELIINETVPNRFSPKSPDKAHLNLHINSLELGDSAVYFCASSQGNSNQPQHFGDGTRLSIL.

This clonotype was seen more than once but under ten times. The rearrangement links TRBV25-1 to TRBJ2-7; 8 bases are a match to TRBD2. Germline V gene sequence: CDR1 MGHDK, CDR2 SYGVNS. Trimming cost V 3 bases and J 7 bases; bases outside gene matches: 11. The CDR3 is 15 residues long. The CDR3: CASSEGRGGAGEQYF. The CDR3 coding sequence is TGTGCCAGCAGTGAGGGCCGGGGGGGTGCTGGGGAGCAGTACTTC.

The chain is built from TRBV4-2 and TRBJ2-7; the D gene is possibly TRBD1 (6 bases). The CDR3 totals 13 residues. The germline V gene has CDR1 LGHNA and CDR2 YNFKEQ. Trimming removed 4 bases at V and 5 bases at J, with 12 bases between. The CDR3 nucleotides are TGTGCCAGCAGCCTAAGCCAGGGGAACGAGCAGTACTTC. Translating gives CASSLSQGNEQYF.

This clonotype has more than one count but fewer than ten. The J gene is TRBJ2-3, the V gene TRBV7-2; 7 positions match TRBD2. The CDR3 spans 15 residues. From germline, CDR1 is SGHTA and CDR2 FQGNSA. The V and J ends lost 5 bases and 2 bases, in that order; junction bases with no gene match: 7. The CDR3 DNA is TGTGCCAGCAGCAGTTGGGGGGGGGACACAGATACGCAGTATTTT. Protein: CASSSWGGDTDTQYF. Together with reference TRBV7-2 and TRBJ2-3, the CDR3 gives the full variable domain: GAGVSQSPSNKVTEKGKDVELRCDPISGHTALYWYRQSLGQGLEFLIYFQGNSAPDKSGLPSDRFSAERTGGSVSTLTIQRTQQEDSAVYLCASSSWGGDTDTQYFGPGTRLTVL.

This chain uses TRBV24-1 with TRBJ2-3, with D possibly matching TRBD2 (5 bases). The CDR3 runs 15 residues. Trimming left V 3 bases short and J 2 bases short, with 11 bases between. Germline CDR1 reads KGHDR; CDR2 reads SFDVKD. CDR3 residues: CATSDAGNPTDTQYF. The CDR3 DNA follows: TGTGCCACCAGTGATGCCGGGAACCCCACAGATACGCAGTATTTT.

V is TRBV5-5 and J is TRBJ1-2, with TRBD1 identical over 12 bases. The CDR3 is 14 amino acids. The germline V gene encodes CDR1 SGHKS and CDR2 YYEKEE (reference sequence). The V gene end was trimmed by 0 bases and the J gene end by 8 bases; junction bases not matched to a gene: 2. CDR3 DNA sequence: TGTGCCAGCAGCTTGGAGGGACAGGGGGCCGGCTACACCTTC. Its protein is CASSLEGQGAGYTF.

The CDR3: CASSQEVGVYNEQFF. The CDR3, as DNA: TGCGCCAGCAGCCAAGAGGTGGGAGTTTACAATGAGCAGTTCTTC. The V and J genes are TRBV4-1 and TRBJ2-1; D possibly corresponds to TRBD2 (5 bases). Between the trimmed V and J ends, which lost 0 bases and 4 bases, there was a span of 10 bases. CDR3 length equals 15 residues. CDR1 and CDR2 (germline): MGHRA, YSYEKL.

This clonotype was counted at least ten times. V usage is TRBV9 and J usage is TRBJ1-4; 7 bases match TRBD1. Per germline, CDR1 SGDLS and CDR2 YYNGEE. This CDR3 is 15 amino acids long. V shed 2 bases, J shed 7 bases, and the junction held 8 bases outside the gene matches. This chain's CDR3 is CASSVRQGDREKLFF. The CDR3, as DNA: TGTGCCAGCAGCGTTCGGCAGGGGGACCGTGAAAAACTGTTTTTT.

This chain connects TRBV9 to TRBJ2-7; TRBD2 aligns across 12 bases. Trimming took 4 bases from V and 0 from J; bases not matched to a gene: 2. CDR1 is SGDLS and CDR2 is YYNGEE in the germline V gene. The CDR3 is made up of 15 amino acids. DNA of the CDR3: TGTGCCAGCAGCCGGGGACTAGCGGGCTCCTACGAGCAGTACTTC. Translation: CASSRGLAGSYEQYF. The complete variable domain, with remaining parts taken from reference TRBV9 and TRBJ2-7, reads DSGVTQTPKHLITATGQRVTLRCSPRSGDLSVYWYQQSLDQGLQFLIQYYNGEERAKGNILERFSAQQFPDLHSELNLSSLELGDSALYFCASSRGLAGSYEQYFGPGTRLTVT.

This chain connects TRBV20-1 to TRBJ2-3; TRBD2 is a possible D gene (6 bases). V lost 3 bases and J lost 6, with 16 bases in between. The length of the CDR3 is 14 residues. Germline CDR1 is DFQATT and CDR2 is SNEGSKA (reference sequence). The DNA of the CDR3 is TGCAGTGCTAGGCCGCGGGGTCCGGCGGATACGCAGTATTTT. Translated: CSARPRGPADTQYF.